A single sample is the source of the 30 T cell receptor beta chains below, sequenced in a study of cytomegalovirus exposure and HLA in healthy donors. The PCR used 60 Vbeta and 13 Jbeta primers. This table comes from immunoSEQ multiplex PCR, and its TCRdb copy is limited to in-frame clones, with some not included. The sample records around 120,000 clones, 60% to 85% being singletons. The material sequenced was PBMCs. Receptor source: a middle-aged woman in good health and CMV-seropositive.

CDR3 region: CASSRLAGFPIPSTDTQYF. CDR3 sequence (DNA): TGTGCCAGCTCGCGACTAGCGGGGTTCCCTATCCCTAGCACAGATACGCAGTATTTT. The rearrangement links TRBV18 to TRBJ2-3; the match to TRBD2 covers 11 bases. From germline, CDR1 is KGHSH and CDR2 LQKENI. The trim removed 6 bases at V and 0 bases at J, leaving 14 bases unmatched. This CDR3 is 19 amino acids long.

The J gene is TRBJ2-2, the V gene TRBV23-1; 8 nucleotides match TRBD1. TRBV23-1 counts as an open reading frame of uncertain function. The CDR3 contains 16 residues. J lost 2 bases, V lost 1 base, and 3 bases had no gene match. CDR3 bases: TGCGCCAGCAGTCAATGGACAGGGTTTAACACCGGGGAGCTGTTTTTT. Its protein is CASSQWTGFNTGELFF.

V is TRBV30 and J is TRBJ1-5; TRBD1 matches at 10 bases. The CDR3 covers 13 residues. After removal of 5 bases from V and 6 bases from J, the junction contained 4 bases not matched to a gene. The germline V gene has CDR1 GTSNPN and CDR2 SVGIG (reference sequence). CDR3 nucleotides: TGTGCCTGGTCAGGGGACAGGGGTCAGCCCCAGCATTTT. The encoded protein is CAWSGDRGQPQHF.

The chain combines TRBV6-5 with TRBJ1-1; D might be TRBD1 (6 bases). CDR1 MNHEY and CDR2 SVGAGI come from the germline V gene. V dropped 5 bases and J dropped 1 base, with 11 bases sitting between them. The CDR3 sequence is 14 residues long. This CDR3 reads CASSKDRSNTEAFF. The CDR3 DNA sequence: TGTGCCAGCAGTAAGGACAGATCGAACACTGAAGCTTTCTTT.

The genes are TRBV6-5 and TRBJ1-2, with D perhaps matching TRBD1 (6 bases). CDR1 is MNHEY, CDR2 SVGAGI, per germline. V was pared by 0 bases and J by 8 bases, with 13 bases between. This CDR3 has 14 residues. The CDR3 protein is CASSYSGGGEGYTF. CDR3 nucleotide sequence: TGTGCCAGCAGTTACTCGGGGGGGGGCGAAGGCTACACCTTC.

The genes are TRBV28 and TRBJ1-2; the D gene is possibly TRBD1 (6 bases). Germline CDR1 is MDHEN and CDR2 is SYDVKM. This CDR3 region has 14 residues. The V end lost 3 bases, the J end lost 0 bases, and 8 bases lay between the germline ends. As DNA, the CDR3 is TGTGCCAGCAGTTTCAGGGGTCCTAACTATGGCTACACCTTC. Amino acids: CASSFRGPNYGYTF.

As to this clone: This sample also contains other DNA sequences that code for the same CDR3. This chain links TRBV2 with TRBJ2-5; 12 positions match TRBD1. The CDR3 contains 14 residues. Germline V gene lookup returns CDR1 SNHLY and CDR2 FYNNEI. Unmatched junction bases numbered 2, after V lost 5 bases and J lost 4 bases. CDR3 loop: CASSRDRGRETQYF. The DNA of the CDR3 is TGTGCCAGCAGTAGGGACAGGGGGCGAGAGACCCAGTACTTC.

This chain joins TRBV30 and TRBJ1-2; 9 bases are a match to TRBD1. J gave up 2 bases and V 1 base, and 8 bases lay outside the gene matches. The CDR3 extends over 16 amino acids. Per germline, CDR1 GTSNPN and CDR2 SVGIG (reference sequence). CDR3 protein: CAWSAGTGLTNYGYTF. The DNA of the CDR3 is TGTGCCTGGAGTGCCGGGACAGGGCTAACAAACTATGGCTACACCTTC.

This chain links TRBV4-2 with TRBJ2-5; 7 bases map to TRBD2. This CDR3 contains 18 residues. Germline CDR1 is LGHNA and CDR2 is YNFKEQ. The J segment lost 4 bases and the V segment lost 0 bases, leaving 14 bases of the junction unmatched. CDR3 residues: CASSQDPSWGGVAETQYF. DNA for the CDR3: TGTGCCAGCAGCCAAGACCCCTCTTGGGGGGGGGTGGCAGAGACCCAGTACTTC.

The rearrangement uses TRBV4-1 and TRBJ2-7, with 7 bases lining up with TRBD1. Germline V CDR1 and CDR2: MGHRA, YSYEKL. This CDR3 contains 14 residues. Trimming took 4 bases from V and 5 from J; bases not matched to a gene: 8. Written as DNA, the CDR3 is TGCGCCAGCAGCCGGACAGGTTCTGCTGACGAGCAGTACTTC. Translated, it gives CASSRTGSADEQYF.

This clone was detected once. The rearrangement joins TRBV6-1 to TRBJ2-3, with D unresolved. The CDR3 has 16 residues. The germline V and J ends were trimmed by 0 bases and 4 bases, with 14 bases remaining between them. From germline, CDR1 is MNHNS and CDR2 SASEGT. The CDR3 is CASSEALGRPSDTQYF. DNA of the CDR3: TGTGCCAGCAGTGAAGCGCTTGGCAGGCCATCAGATACGCAGTATTTT.

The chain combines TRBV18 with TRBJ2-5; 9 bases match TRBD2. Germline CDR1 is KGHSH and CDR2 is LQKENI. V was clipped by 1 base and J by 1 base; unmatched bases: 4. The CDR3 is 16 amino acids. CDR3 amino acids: CASSPLNSGGQETQYF. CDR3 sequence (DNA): TGTGCCAGCTCACCACTGAATAGCGGGGGCCAAGAGACCCAGTACTTC.

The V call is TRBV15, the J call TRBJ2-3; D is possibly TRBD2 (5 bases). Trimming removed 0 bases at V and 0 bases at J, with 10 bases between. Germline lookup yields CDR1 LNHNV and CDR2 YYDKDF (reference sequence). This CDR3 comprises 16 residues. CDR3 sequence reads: CATSRDGRGSTDTQYF. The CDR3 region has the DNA TGTGCCACCAGCAGAGATGGTCGGGGTAGCACAGATACGCAGTATTTT.

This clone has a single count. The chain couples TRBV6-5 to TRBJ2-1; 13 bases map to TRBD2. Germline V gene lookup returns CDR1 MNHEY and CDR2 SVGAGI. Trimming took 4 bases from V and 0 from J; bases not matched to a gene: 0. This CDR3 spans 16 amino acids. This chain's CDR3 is CASSWTSGSSYNEQFF. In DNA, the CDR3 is TGTGCCAGCAGTTGGACTAGCGGGAGCTCCTACAATGAGCAGTTCTTC.

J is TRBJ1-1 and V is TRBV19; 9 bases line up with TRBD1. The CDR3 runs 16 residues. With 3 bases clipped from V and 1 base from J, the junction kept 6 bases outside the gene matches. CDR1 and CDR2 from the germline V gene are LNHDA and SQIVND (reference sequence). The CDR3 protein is CASSMMGQGTNTEAFF. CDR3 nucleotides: TGTGCCAGTAGTATGATGGGACAGGGAACGAACACTGAAGCTTTCTTT. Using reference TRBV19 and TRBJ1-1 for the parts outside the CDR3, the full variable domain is DGGITQSPKYLFRKEGQNVTLSCEQNLNHDAMYWYRQDPGQGLRLIYYSQIVNDFQKGDIAEGYSVSREKKESFPLTVTSAQKNPTAFYLCASSMMGQGTNTEAFFGQGTRLTVV.

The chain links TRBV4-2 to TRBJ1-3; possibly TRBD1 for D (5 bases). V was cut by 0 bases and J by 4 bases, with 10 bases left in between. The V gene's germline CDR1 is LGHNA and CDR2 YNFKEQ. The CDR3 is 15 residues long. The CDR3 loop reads CASSQDAKGGNTIYF. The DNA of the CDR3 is TGTGCCAGCAGCCAAGATGCTAAGGGGGGAAACACCATATATTTT.

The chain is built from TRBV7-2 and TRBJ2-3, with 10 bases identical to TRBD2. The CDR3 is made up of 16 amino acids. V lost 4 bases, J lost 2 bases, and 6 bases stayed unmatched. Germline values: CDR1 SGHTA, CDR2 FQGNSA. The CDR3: CASSYTSGAHTDTQYF. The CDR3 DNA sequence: TGTGCCAGCAGCTATACTAGCGGGGCCCACACAGATACGCAGTATTTT.

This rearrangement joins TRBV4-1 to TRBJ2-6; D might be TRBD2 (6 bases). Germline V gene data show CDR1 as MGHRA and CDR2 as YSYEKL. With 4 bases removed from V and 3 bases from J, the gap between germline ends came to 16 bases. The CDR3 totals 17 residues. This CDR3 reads CASSPLPGESGANVLTF. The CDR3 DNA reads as TGCGCCAGCAGCCCCCTCCCGGGGGAAAGTGGGGCCAACGTCCTGACTTTC.

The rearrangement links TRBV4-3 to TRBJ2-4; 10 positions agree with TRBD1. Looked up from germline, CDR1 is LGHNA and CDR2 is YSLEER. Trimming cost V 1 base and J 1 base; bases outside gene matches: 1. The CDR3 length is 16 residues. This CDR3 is CASSQGGQGAKNIQYF. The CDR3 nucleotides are TGCGCCAGCAGCCAAGGGGGACAGGGGGCCAAAAACATTCAGTACTTC.

CDR3 in DNA: TGCGCCAGCAGCTCCGGACAGGGGATTAATGAAAAACTGTTTTTT. Its protein is CASSSGQGINEKLFF. The J gene is TRBJ1-4, the V gene TRBV5-1, with 9 bases that match TRBD1. With 3 bases clipped from V and 4 bases from J, the junction kept 4 bases outside the gene matches. In germline, CDR1 is SGHRS, CDR2 YFSETQ. The CDR3 is 15 amino acids.

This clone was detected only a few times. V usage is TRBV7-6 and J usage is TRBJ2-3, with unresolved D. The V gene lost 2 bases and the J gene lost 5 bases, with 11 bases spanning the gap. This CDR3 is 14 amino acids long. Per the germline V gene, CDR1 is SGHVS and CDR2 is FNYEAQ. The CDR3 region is CASSLTGEVDTQYF. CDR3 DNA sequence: TGTGCCAGCAGCTTAACCGGAGAAGTAGATACGCAGTATTTT.

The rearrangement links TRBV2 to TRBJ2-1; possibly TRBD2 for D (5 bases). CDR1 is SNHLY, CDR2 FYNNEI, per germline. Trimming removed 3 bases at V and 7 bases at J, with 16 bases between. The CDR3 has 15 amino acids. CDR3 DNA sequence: TGTGCCAGCAGTGATGTTCAGGCGGGTGGAAATGAGCAGTTCTTC. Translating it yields CASSDVQAGGNEQFF.

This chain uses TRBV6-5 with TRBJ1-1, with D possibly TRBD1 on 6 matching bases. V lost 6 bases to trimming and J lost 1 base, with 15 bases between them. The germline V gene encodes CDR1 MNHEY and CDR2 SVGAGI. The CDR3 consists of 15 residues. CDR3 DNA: TGTGCCAGCAGATTCCTCGACAGGCCGAACACTGAAGCTTTCTTT. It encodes CASRFLDRPNTEAFF.

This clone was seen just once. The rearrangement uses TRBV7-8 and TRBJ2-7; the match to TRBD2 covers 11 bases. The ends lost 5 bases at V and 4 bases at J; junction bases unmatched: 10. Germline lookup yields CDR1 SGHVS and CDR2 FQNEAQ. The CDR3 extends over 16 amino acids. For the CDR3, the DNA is TGTGCCAGCAGCCCAACCACTAGCGGGAGAAAGTACGAGCAGTACTTC. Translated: CASSPTTSGRKYEQYF.

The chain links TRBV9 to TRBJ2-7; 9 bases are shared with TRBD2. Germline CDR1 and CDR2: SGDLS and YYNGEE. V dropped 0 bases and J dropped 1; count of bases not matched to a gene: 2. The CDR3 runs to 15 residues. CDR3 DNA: TGTGCCAGCAGCGTAGACAGCGGGGGGTCCTACGAGCAGTACTTC. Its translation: CASSVDSGGSYEQYF.

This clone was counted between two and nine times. CDR3 region: CGGGERETQYF. For the CDR3, the DNA is TGCGGGGGAGGGGAAAGAGAGACCCAGTACTTC. This rearrangement joins TRBV29-1 to TRBJ2-5; TRBD2 aligns across 7 bases. This CDR3 region has 11 residues. In germline, CDR1 is SQVTM, CDR2 ANQGSEA.

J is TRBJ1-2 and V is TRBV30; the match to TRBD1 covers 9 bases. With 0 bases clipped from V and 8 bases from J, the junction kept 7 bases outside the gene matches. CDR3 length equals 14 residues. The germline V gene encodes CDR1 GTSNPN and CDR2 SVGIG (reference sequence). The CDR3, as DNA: TGTGCCTGGAGTGTACGGGGGACAGGGAACGGCTACACCTTC. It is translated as CAWSVRGTGNGYTF.

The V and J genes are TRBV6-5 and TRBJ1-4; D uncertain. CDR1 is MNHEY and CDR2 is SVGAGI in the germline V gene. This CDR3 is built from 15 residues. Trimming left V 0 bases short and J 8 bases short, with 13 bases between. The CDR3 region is CASSYSGGPLEKLFF. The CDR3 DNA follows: TGTGCCAGCAGTTACTCGGGAGGGCCCCTCGAAAAACTGTTTTTT.

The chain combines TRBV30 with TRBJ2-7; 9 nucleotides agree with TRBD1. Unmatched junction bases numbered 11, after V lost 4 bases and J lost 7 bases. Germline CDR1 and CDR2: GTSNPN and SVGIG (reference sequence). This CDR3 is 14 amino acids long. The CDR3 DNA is TGTGCCTGGAATCCGGGACAGGGTACGCGAGAGCAGTACTTC. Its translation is CAWNPGQGTREQYF.

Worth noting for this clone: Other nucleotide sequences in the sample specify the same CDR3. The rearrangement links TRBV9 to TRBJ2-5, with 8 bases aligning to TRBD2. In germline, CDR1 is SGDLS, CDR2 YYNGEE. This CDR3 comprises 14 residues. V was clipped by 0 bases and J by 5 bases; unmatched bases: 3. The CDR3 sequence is CASSVAGGQETQYF. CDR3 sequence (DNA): TGTGCCAGCAGCGTAGCGGGGGGGCAGGAGACCCAGTACTTC.